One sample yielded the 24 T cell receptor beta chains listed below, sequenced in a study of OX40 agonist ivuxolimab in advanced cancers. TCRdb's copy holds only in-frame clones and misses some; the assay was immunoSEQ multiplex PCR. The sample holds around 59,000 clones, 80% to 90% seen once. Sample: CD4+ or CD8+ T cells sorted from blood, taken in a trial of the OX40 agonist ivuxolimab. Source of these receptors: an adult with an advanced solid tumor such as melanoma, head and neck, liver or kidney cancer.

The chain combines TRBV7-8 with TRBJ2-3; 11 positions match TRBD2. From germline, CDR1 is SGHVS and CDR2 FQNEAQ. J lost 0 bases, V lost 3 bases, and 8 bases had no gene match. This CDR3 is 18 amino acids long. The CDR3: CASSFLRLAGTSTDTQYF. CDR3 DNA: TGTGCCAGCAGCTTCCTACGACTAGCGGGGACTAGCACAGATACGCAGTATTTT. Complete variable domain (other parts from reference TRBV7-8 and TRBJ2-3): GAGVSQSPRYKVAKRGQDVALRCDPISGHVSLFWYQQALGQGPEFLTYFQNEAQLDKSGLPSDRFFAERPEGSVSTLKIQRTQQEDSAVYLCASSFLRLAGTSTDTQYFGPGTRLTVL.

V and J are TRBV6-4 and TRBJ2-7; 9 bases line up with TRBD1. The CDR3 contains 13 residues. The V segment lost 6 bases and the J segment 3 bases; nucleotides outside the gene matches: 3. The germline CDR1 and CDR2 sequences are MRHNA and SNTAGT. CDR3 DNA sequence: TGTGCCAGCAGGAGGACAGGGGACTACGAGCAGTACGTC. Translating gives CASRRTGDYEQYV.

This chain's CDR3 is CASSWGTSGTYEQYF. DNA for the CDR3: TGTGCCAGTAGCTGGGGGACTAGCGGGACCTACGAGCAGTACTTC. The rearrangement uses TRBV19 and TRBJ2-7; 13 bases line up with TRBD2. CDR1 LNHDA and CDR2 SQIVND come from the germline V gene (reference sequence). The CDR3 spans 15 residues. Trimming cost V 6 bases and J 2 bases; bases outside gene matches: 4.

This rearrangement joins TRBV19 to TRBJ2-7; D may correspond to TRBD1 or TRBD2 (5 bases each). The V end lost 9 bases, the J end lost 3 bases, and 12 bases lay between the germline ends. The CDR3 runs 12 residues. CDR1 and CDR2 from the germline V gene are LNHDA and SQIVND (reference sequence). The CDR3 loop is CARGDGDYEQYV. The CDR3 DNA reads TGTGCCAGGGGGGACGGGGACTACGAGCAGTACGTC.

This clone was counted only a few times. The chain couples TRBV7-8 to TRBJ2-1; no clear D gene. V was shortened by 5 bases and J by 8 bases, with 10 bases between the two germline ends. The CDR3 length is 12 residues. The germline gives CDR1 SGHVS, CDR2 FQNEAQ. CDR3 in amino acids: CASSGPGHEQFF. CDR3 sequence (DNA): TGTGCCAGCAGCGGACCCGGGCATGAGCAGTTCTTC.

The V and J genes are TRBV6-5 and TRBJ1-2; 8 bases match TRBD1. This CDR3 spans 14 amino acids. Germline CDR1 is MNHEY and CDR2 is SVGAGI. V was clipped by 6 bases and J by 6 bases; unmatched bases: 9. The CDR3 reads CASSRWDRQDGYTF. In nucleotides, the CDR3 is TGTGCCAGCAGCCGCTGGGACAGGCAAGATGGCTACACCTTC.

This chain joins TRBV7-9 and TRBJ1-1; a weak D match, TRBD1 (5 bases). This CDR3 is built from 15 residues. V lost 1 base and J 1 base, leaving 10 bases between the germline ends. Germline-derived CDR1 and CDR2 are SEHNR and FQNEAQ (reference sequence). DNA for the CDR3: TGTGCCAGCAGCTTAGGGGGGGGAAAGAACACTGAAGCTTTCTTT. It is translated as CASSLGGGKNTEAFF.

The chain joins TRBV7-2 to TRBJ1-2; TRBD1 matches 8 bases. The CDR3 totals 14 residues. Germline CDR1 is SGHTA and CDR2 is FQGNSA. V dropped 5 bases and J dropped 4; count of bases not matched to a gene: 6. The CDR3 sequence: CASSPGQESYGYTF. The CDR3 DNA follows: TGTGCCAGCAGCCCGGGACAGGAGAGCTATGGCTACACCTTC.

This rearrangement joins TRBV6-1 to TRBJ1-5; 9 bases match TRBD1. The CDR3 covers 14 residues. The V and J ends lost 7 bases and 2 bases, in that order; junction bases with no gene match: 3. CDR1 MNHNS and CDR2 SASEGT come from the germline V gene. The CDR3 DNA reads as TGTGCCAGCAAGGACAGGGGTGGCAATCAGCCCCAGCATTTT. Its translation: CASKDRGGNQPQHF.

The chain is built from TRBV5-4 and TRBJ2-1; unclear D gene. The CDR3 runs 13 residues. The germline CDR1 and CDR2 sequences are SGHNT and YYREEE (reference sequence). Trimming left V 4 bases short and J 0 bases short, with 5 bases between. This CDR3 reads CASSRSSYNEQFF. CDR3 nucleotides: TGTGCCAGCAGCCGGAGCTCCTACAATGAGCAGTTCTTC.

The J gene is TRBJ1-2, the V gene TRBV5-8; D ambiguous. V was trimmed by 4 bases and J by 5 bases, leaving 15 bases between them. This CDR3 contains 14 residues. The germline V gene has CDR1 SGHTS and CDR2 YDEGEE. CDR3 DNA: TGTGCCAGCAGCAATTACACAGCCACTTATGGCTACACCTTC. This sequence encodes CASSNYTATYGYTF. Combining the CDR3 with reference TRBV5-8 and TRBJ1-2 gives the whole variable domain EAGVTQSPTHLIKTRGQQATLRCSPISGHTSVYWYQQALGLGLQFLLWYDEGEERNRGNFPPRFSGRQFPNYSSELNVNALELEDSALYLCASSNYTATYGYTFGSGTRLTVV.

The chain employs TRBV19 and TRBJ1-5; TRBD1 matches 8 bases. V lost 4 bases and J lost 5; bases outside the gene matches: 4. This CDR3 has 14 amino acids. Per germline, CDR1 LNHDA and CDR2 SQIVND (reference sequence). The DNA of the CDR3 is TGTGCCAGTAGTAGCTACAGGGGGGATCAGCCCCAGCATTTT. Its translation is CASSSYRGDQPQHF. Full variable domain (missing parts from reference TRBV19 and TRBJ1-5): DGGITQSPKYLFRKEGQNVTLSCEQNLNHDAMYWYRQDPGQGLRLIYYSQIVNDFQKGDIAEGYSVSREKKESFPLTVTSAQKNPTAFYLCASSSYRGDQPQHFGDGTRLSIL.

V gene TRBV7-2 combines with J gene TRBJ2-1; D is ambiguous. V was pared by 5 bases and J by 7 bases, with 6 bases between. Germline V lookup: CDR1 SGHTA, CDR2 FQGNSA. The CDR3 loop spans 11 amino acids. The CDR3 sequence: CASSDRNEQFF. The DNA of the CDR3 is TGTGCCAGCAGCGACCGTAATGAGCAGTTCTTC.

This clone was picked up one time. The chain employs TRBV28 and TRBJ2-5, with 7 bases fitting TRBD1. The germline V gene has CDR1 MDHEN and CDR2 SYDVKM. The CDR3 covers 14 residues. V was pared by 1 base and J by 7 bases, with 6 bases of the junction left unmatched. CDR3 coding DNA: TGTGCCAGCAGTTTATTGACAGGGTCAGGGACCCAGTACTTC. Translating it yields CASSLLTGSGTQYF. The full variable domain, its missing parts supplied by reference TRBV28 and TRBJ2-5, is DVKVTQSSRYLVKRTGEKVFLECVQDMDHENMFWYRQDPGLGLRLIYFSYDVKMKEKGDIPEGYSVSREKKERFSLILESASTNQTSMYLCASSLLTGSGTQYFGPGTRLLVL.

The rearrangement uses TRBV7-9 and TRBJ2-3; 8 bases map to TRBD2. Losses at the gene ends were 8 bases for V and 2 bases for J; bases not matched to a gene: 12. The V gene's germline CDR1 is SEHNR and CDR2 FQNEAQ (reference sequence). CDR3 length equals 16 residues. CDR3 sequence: CASGYHSGILTDTQYF. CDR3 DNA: TGTGCCAGCGGATACCATAGCGGGATCCTCACAGATACGCAGTATTTT.

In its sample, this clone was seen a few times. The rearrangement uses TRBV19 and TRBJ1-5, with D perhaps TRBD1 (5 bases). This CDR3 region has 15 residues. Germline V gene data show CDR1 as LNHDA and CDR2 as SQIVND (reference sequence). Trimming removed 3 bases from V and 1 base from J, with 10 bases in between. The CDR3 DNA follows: TGTGCCAGTAGTATGGGACTGACCAGCAATCAGCCCCAGCATTTT. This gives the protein CASSMGLTSNQPQHF.

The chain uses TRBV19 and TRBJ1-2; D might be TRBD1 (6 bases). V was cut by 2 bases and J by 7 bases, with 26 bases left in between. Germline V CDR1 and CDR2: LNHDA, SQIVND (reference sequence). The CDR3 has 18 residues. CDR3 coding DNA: TGTGCCAGTAGTATAAGGCCCCCTGGGGACATCGTACGGGGTGGCTACACCTTC. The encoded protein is CASSIRPPGDIVRGGYTF.

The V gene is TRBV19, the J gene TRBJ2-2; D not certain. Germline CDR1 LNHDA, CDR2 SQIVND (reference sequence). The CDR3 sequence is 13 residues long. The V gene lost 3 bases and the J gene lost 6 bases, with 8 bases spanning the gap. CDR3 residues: CASSMVGPGELFF. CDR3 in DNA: TGTGCCAGTAGTATGGTAGGGCCCGGGGAGCTGTTTTTT. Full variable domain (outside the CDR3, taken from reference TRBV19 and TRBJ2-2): DGGITQSPKYLFRKEGQNVTLSCEQNLNHDAMYWYRQDPGQGLRLIYYSQIVNDFQKGDIAEGYSVSREKKESFPLTVTSAQKNPTAFYLCASSMVGPGELFFGEGSRLTVL.

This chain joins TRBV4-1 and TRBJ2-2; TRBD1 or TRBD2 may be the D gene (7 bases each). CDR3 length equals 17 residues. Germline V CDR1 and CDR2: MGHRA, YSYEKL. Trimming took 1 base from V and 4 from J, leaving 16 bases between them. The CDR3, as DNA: TGCGCCAGCAGCCAAGGGTGGTCAGGGGGGGGCACCGGGGAGCTGTTTTTT. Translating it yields CASSQGWSGGGTGELFF.

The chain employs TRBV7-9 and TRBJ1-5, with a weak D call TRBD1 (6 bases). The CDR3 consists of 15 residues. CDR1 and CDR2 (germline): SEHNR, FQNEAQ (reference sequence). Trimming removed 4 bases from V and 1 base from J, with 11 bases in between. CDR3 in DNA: TGTGCCAGCAGCTGGAGGCAGGGGAGCAATCAGCCCCAGCATTTT. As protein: CASSWRQGSNQPQHF.

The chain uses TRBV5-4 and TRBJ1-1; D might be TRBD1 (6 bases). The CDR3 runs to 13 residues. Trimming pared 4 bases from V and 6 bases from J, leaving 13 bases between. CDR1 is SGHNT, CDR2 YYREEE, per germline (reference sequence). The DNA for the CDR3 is TGTGCCAGCAGCCCCGCAGGGGAGGCTGAAGCTTTCTTT. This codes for CASSPAGEAEAFF.

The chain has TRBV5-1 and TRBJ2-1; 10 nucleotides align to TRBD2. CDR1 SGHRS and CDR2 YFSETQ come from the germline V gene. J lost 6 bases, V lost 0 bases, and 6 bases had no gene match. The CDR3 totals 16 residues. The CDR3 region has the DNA TGCGCCAGCAGCTTGGCTCTAGCGGGAGTCGGCAATGAGCAGTTCTTC. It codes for CASSLALAGVGNEQFF.

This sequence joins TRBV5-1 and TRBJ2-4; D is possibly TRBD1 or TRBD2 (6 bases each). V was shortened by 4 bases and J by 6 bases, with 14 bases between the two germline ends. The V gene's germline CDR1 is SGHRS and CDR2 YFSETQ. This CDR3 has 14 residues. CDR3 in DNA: TGCGCCAGCAGCAGTGGGGGGCTAGGAAACATTCAGTACTTC. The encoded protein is CASSSGGLGNIQYF.

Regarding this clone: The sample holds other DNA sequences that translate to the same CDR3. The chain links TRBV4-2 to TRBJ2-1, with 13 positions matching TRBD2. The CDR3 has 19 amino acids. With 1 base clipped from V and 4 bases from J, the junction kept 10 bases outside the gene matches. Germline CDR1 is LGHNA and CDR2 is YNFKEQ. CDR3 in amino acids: CASSQGIGTSGRGYNEQFF. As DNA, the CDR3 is TGTGCCAGCAGCCAAGGGATTGGAACTAGCGGGAGGGGTTACAATGAGCAGTTCTTC.